This T cell receptor (beta chain) was profiled in a study of T cells after yellow fever vaccination. Trimming cost V 1 base and J 3 bases, with 12 bases left between them. CDR1 is SGHTA, CDR2 FQGNSA, per germline. The length of the CDR3 is 15 residues. One entry per CDR3 protein, called by TCRdb with MiXCR from the 5' RACE reads. The data contain 310,000 or so distinct CDR3 sequences, less than 4.5% of them singletons. To note about this clonotype: Its specificity is not known.

Study-wide results and limits: Abundant clonotypes from the bulk population could have been carried over as contaminants into FACS-sorted repertoires.

The sample was PBMCs, taken on the day of the yellow fever booster vaccination. This sequence joins TRBV7-2 and TRBJ1-2; D unclear. This TCR derives from a man younger than 30 who received the YFV17D yellow fever vaccine. CDR3 nucleotide sequence: TGTGCCAGCAGCTTAGTTGGTGGGTCCGACTATGGCTACACCTTC. Translating gives CASSLVGGSDYGYTF. The variable domain in full, with the rest retrieved from reference TRBV7-2 and TRBJ1-2, is GAGVSQSPSNKVTEKGKDVELRCDPISGHTALYWYRQSLGQGLEFLIYFQGNSAPDKSGLPSDRFSAERTGGSVSTLTIQRTQQEDSAVYLCASSLVGGSDYGYTFGSGTRLTVV.